This TCR beta chain was found in a study of cytomegalovirus exposure and HLA in healthy donors. Method: immunoSEQ multiplex PCR; TCRdb's copy keeps in-frame clones and lacks some. The table has tens of thousands of clones, 80% to 95% seen once. V lost 5 bases and J 3 bases, leaving 13 bases between the germline ends. Germline V gives CDR1 MNHEY, CDR2 SMNVEV (reference sequence). The CDR3 is 14 amino acids. Concerning this clone itself: What it binds is unknown.

Study results and limitations: Subsequent analysis of the roughly 120 validation repertoires found a tendency for first-cohort TCR clusters to co-occur.

The sequence came from a man younger than 35 in good health and CMV-seronegative. The chain joins TRBV27 to TRBJ2-5; TRBD1 might be the D (5 bases). The sample comprised PBMCs. The DNA for the CDR3 is TGTGCCAGCAGTCTTATAGGACACGAAGAGACCCAGTACTTC. It encodes CASSLIGHEETQYF.